This T cell receptor (beta chain) was recorded in a study of blood T cell repertoires in COVID-19. Overall study context: COVID-19 samples, acute and convalescent, were from the United States, Italy and Spain. In each case, the material was cDNA or gDNA derived from T cells, B-cell-depleted T cells, or PBMCs.

The CDR3 spans 15 residues. Germline CDR1 is SGHAT and CDR2 is FQNNGV. J gave up 6 bases and V 3 bases, and 6 bases lay outside the gene matches. A few counts support this clone. In the source study's methods: Researchers report that nucleated cell counts were estimated from reference gene primer amplification. Repertoires were generated with immunoSEQ multiplex PCR, while TCRdb's copy carries only in-frame clones and drops some. The V and J calls and the clone size are those of that table, but D and trimming were determined from the DNA. The sample contains about 150,000 clones, 65% to 85% of which appear only once.

The rearrangement links TRBV11-2 to TRBJ1-3; 9 bases line up with TRBD1. This TCR was recovered from a woman aged 60-75 years with acute or convalescent COVID-19. Material for sequencing was peripheral blood. DNA for the CDR3: TGTGCCAGCAGCTTGTACAGGGGGCGTGAAAACACCATATATTTT. Translating it yields CASSLYRGRENTIYF. The entire variable domain, with the rest obtained from reference TRBV11-2 and TRBJ1-3, is as follows: EAGVAQSPRYKIIEKRQSVAFWCNPISGHATLYWYQQILGQGPKLLIQFQNNGVVDDSQLPKDRFSAERLKGVDSTLKIQPAKLEDSAVYLCASSLYRGRENTIYFGEGSWLTVV.